The T cell receptor beta chain under discussion was sequenced for a study of shared clonotypes between healthy human individuals. For the study at large: Three men and two women, aged 18 to 49, were donors. Each donor's CD8 memory used one plate, CD8 naive two, each CD4 subset three.

To note about this clone: What it binds is unknown.

Whole-study findings and limits: Collection of samples was limited to blood; tissue repertoires likely differ.

In the CD4+ fraction, cells were divided into CD45RA+ naive and CD45RA-negative memory subsets. V lost 3 bases and J lost 2; bases outside the gene matches: 2. The CDR3 has 14 residues. Germline V gives CDR1 MGHRA, CDR2 YSYEKL. Assay: immunoSEQ multiplex PCR; the TCRdb copy retains only in-frame clones and omits some. The repertoire consists of approximately 2.4 million clones, with roughly 95% occurring once and the leading ten covering roughly 0.13%. The receptor was isolated from a man between 18 and 29 years old in good health. This sequence joins TRBV4-1 and TRBJ2-3, with 7 bases lining up with TRBD2. The sample was naive CD4+ T cells sorted from blood. Subset denoted: CD45RA+ positively selected. Written as DNA, the CDR3 is TGCGCCAGCAGCCAGGGGGGGGTCACAGATACGCAGTATTTT. Amino acid sequence: CASSQGGVTDTQYF.